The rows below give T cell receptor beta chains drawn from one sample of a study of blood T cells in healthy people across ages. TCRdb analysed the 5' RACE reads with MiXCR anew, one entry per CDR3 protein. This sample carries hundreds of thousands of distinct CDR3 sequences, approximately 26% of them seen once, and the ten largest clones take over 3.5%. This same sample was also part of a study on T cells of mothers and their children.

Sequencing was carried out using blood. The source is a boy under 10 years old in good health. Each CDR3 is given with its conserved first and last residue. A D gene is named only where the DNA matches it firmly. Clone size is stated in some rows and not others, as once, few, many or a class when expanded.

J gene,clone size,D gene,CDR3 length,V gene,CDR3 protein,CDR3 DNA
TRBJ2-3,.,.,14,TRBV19,CASSKMGPHLTQYF,TGTGCCAGTAGTAAAATGGGACCACACCTTACGCAGTATTTT
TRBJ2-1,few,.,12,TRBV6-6,CASSGGVNEQFF,TGTGCCAGCTCCGGGGGCGTCAATGAGCAGTTCTTC
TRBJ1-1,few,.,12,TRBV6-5,CASRSQGLEAFF,TGTGCCAGCAGATCTCAAGGTCTCGAAGCTTTCTTT
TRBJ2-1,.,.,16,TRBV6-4,CASSVIGGGEYNEQFF,TGTGCCAGCAGCGTTATTGGGGGCGGGGAATACAATGAGCAGTTCTTC
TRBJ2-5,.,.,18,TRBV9,CASSVSAGPGGRRETQYF,TGTGCCAGCAGCGTAAGTGCAGGACCGGGGGGCCGGCGCGAGACCCAGTACTTC
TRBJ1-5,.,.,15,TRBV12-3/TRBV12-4,CASSLHGSSNQPQHF,TGTGCCAGCAGTTTACACGGCAGTAGCAATCAGCCCCAGCATTTT
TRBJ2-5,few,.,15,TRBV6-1,CASSDPTGREETQYF,TGTGCCAGCAGTGACCCGACAGGGAGGGAAGAGACCCAGTACTTC
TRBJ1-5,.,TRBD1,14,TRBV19,CASSLQGRGQPQHF,TGTGCCAGTAGTTTACAGGGGAGGGGACAGCCCCAGCATTTT
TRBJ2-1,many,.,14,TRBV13,CASSPRTAYNEQFF,TGTGCCAGCAGCCCTAGGACAGCTTACAATGAGCAGTTCTTC
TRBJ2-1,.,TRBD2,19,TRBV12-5,CASGLGTGSSGRDYNEQFF,TGTGCTAGTGGTTTGGGGACAGGGTCCAGCGGGAGGGACTACAATGAGCAGTTCTTC
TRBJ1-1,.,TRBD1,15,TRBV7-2,CASSPRWTGPTEAFF,TGTGCCAGCAGCCCGCGCTGGACAGGGCCCACTGAAGCTTTCTTT
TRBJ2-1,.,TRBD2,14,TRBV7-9,CASSRLAERNEQFF,TGTGCCAGCAGTCGACTAGCGGAACGAAATGAGCAGTTCTTC
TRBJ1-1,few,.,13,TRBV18,CASSPGRGTEAFF,TGTGCCAGCTCACCGGGGAGGGGCACTGAAGCTTTCTTT
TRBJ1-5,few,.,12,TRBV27,CASRMPNQPQHF,TGTGCCAGCAGGATGCCGAATCAGCCCCAGCATTTT
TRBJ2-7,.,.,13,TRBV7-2,CASSTYLDYEQYF,TGTGCCAGCAGCACCTACCTTGATTACGAGCAGTACTTC
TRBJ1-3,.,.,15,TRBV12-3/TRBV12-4,CASKQLGHFGNTIYF,TGTGCCAGCAAGCAGTTGGGACACTTTGGAAACACCATATATTTT
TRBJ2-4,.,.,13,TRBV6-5,CASSGTYENIQYF,TGTGCCAGCTCGGGGACCTACGAAAACATTCAGTACTTC
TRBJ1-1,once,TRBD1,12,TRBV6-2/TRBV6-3,CASRQGVAEAFF,TGTGCCAGCAGACAGGGGGTAGCTGAAGCTTTCTTT
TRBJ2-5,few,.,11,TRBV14,CASSHGGKQYF,TGTGCCAGCAGCCATGGGGGGAAGCAGTACTTC
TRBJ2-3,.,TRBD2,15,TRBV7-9,CASTSGGAITDTQYF,TGTGCCAGCACTAGCGGGGGGGCTATCACAGATACGCAGTATTTT
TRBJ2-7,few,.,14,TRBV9,CASSVRDSGTEQYF,TGTGCCAGCAGCGTCCGGGACTCGGGGACCGAGCAGTACTTC
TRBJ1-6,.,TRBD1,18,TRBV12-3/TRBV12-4,CASSPRTGRVATGSPLHF,TGTGCCAGCAGTCCCCGGACAGGGAGGGTGGCCACGGGTTCACCCCTCCACTTT
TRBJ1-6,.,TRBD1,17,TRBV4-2,CASSQDGQGQTNSPLHF,TGTGCCAGCAGCCAAGATGGACAGGGTCAAACCAACTCACCCCTCCACTTT
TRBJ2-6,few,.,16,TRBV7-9,CASSSAGGAGANVLTF,TGTGCCAGCAGCTCCGCCGGGGGCGCTGGGGCCAACGTCCTGACTTTC